This TCR beta chain originates from a study of cytomegalovirus exposure and HLA in healthy donors. CDR1 is MNHEY and CDR2 is SMNVEV in the germline V gene (reference sequence). Trimming took 5 bases from V and 2 from J, leaving 13 bases between them. The CDR3 has 15 residues. The PCR had 60 Vbeta and 13 Jbeta primers. TCRdb's table, derived via immunoSEQ multiplex PCR, lists solely in-frame clones and lacks some. The profile covers just over 150,000 clones, with 80% to 90% appearing a single time and 1.5% to 2.5% taken by the ten largest. The TCR sequence derives from a man aged 18 to 29 in good health and CMV-seronegative. The sample consisted of PBMCs. The chain is built from TRBV27 and TRBJ1-5; D is unclear. The CDR3 DNA is TGTGCCAGCAGTCTCCGGGGAACTGGCAATCAGCCCCAGCATTTT. This translates into CASSLRGTGNQPQHF.